Described below is a single TCR beta chain sequence and its context. These data come from a study of blood T cells in healthy people across ages. Germline CDR1 reads SQVTM; CDR2 reads ANQGSEA. The CDR3 is made up of 14 amino acids. V dropped 1 base and J dropped 0 bases, with 9 bases sitting between them. Through a sample-barcoded 5' primer and a J-beta primer mix, a second PCR was run for roughly 6 to 11 cycles. A single record per CDR3 protein comes from TCRdb applying MiXCR to the 5' RACE reads. This sample has 1.5 million to 2 million distinct CDR3 sequences, with roughly a third found just once. The rearrangement links TRBV29-1 to TRBJ1-1; D may be TRBD1 (5 bases). The receptor's source is a woman in her twenties or thirties in good health. The sequenced sample consisted of blood. The CDR3 loop is CSVEGDFVNTEAFF. DNA for the CDR3: TGCAGCGTTGAAGGGGACTTCGTGAACACTGAAGCTTTCTTT.